This T cell receptor (beta chain) was sequenced for a study of T cells in Graves' hyperthyroidism and ophthalmopathy. Study in general: Peripheral blood specimens were obtained at initial diagnosis, prior to any treatment.

General study findings and limits: Among thyroid clonotypes expanded above 0.001, most also appeared in blood.

Amplification of TCR beta CDR3 regions used RNA as the template. Using the HTBI primer set, a first-round RT-PCR was run on the TCR CDR3. TCRdb itself ran the multiplex PCR reads through MiXCR, one entry per CDR3 protein. The table shows 480,000 or so distinct CDR3 sequences, with about 15% occurring only once. The study defined stable Graves' hyperthyroidism as no ophthalmopathy progression within 18 months. The authors took PBMCs from about 9.5 ml fresh peripheral blood. This clonotype was recorded many times. Antigen unknown. The germline gives CDR1 SQVTM, CDR2 ANQGSEA. The ends lost 5 bases at V and 2 bases at J; junction bases unmatched: 6. The CDR3 sequence is 14 residues long.

The V gene is TRBV29-1, the J gene TRBJ2-1; 7 nucleotides line up with TRBD1. The TCR sequence derives from a woman under 30 with Graves' hyperthyroidism. The material sequenced was blood. CDR3 in DNA: TGCAGCGTTTTACAGGGGAGTACCTACAATGAGCAGTTCTTC. This encodes CSVLQGSTYNEQFF.